Each of the 5 T cell receptor beta chains below was sequenced from the same sample in a study of cytomegalovirus exposure and HLA in healthy donors. The PCR made use of 60 Vbeta and 13 Jbeta primers. Clones were read by immunoSEQ multiplex PCR, and TCRdb kept only the in-frame ones, dropping some. Of 77,000 or so clones in the sample, around 75% were seen once. Sequencing was done on a sample of PBMCs. Receptors originate from a woman between 35 and 50 years old in good health and CMV-seronegative.

The genes are TRBV6-6 and TRBJ2-2; 7 positions agree with TRBD1. CDR1 and CDR2 from the germline V gene are MNHNY and SVGAGI (reference sequence). The CDR3 has 16 amino acids. V gave up 0 bases and J gave up 3 bases; unmatched junction bases: 4. CDR3 loop: CASSYSKGTDTGELFF. The CDR3 nucleotides are TGTGCCAGCAGTTACTCAAAAGGGACAGACACCGGGGAGCTGTTTTTT.

The chain employs TRBV11-2 and TRBJ2-7; TRBD2 agrees at 12 bases. Germline trimming cut 5 bases from V and 4 bases from J; bases unmatched to any gene: 3. The length of the CDR3 is 14 residues. Germline V gives CDR1 SGHAT, CDR2 FQNNGV. CDR3 amino acids: CASSNGLAGYEQYF. CDR3 nucleotides: TGTGCCAGCAGCAACGGACTAGCGGGGTACGAGCAGTACTTC.

The V call is TRBV25-1, the J call TRBJ2-3, with D hard to call. Germline V gene data show CDR1 as MGHDK and CDR2 as SYGVNS. CDR3 size: 16 residues. V dropped 4 bases and J dropped 0 bases, with 14 bases sitting between them. The CDR3 reads CASSVARVRSTDTQYF. CDR3 bases: TGTGCCAGCAGTGTCGCCCGGGTTAGAAGCACAGATACGCAGTATTTT.

CDR3 sequence: CAWSKDYQETQYF. The CDR3 bases are TGTGCCTGGAGTAAGGACTACCAAGAGACCCAGTACTTC. The chain carries TRBV30 and TRBJ2-5; weak D call: TRBD2 (5 bases). The germline V gene encodes CDR1 GTSNPN and CDR2 SVGIG (reference sequence). Trimming took off 2 bases at V and 0 bases at J, with 7 bases between the two ends. The CDR3 has 13 amino acids.

J is TRBJ1-1 and V is TRBV27; the match to TRBD1 covers 9 bases. The CDR3 covers 16 residues. CDR1 and CDR2 (germline): MNHEY, SMNVEV (reference sequence). J gave up 0 bases and V 5 bases, and 7 bases lay outside the gene matches. In DNA, the CDR3 is TGTGCCAGCAGTAGGGGACAGGGTAGGATGAACACTGAAGCTTTCTTT. Protein product: CASSRGQGRMNTEAFF.